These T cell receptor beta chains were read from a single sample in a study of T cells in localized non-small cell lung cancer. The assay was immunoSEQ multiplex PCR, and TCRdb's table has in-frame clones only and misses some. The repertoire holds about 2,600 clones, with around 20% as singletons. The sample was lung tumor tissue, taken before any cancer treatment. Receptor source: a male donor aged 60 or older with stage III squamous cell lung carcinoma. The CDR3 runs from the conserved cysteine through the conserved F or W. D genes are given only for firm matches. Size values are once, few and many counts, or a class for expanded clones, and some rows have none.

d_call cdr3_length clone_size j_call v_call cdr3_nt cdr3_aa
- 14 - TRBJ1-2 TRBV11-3 TGTGCCAGCAGCTTAATCCGGGGGGGCTATGGCTACACCTTC CASSLIRGGYGYTF
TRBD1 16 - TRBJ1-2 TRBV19 TGTGCCAGTAGTATTCCCCTGACAGGGCCCTACTATGGCTACACCTTC CASSIPLTGPYYGYTF
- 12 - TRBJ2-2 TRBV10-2 TGCGCCAGCAGGGGGGACACCGGGGAGCTGTTTTTT CASRGDTGELFF
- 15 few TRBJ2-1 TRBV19 TGTGCCAGTAGTGGGGGCGGGGAGGCCGAGGATGAGCAGTTCTTC CASSGGGEAEDEQFF
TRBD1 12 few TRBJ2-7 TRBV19 TGTGCCAGTACCTCAACCGGGACAGGGCAGTACTTC CASTSTGTGQYF
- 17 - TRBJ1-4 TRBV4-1 TGCGCCAGCAGCCAACGGAGACAGAATCCTACTAATGAAAAACTGTTTTTT CASSQRRQNPTNEKLFF
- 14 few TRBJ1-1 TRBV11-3 TGTGCCAGCAGCCCTGGGACGTCTCGGGGTGAAGCTTTCTTT CASSPGTSRGEAFF
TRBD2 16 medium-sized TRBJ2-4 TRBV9 TGTGCCAGCAGCCCTTTAGCGGGGGGCTCCGGGAACATTCAGTACTTC CASSPLAGGSGNIQYF
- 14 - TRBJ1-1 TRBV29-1 TGCAGCGCTACTCCTAACGGCGAGAACACTGAAGCTTTCTTT CSATPNGENTEAFF
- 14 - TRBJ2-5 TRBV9 TGTGCCAGCAGCGTCACGGGGGTAGGGGAGACCCAGTACTTC CASSVTGVGETQYF
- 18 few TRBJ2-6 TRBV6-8 TGTGCCAGCAGTTCCCCCGGGGCACCCCTCTCTGGGGCCAACGTCCTGACTTTC CASSSPGAPLSGANVLTF
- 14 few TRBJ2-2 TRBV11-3 TGTGCCAGCAGCTTGGGACTGAACACCGGGGAGCTGTTTTTT CASSLGLNTGELFF
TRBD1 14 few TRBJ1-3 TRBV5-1 TGCGCCAGCAGCTCAGGGGGGACTGGAAACACCATATATTTT CASSSGGTGNTIYF
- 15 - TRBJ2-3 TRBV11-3 TGTGCCAGCAGCTTTACGGACATAAACACAGATACGCAGTATTTT CASSFTDINTDTQYF
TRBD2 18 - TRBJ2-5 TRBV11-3 TGTGCCAGCAGCTTAGGGCTAAGCGGGGAGCGGTCCTCGGAGACCCAGTACTTC CASSLGLSGERSSETQYF
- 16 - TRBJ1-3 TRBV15 TGTGCCACCAGCAGAGATCGTGGGCCCTCTGGAAACACCATATATTTT CATSRDRGPSGNTIYF
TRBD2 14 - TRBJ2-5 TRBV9 TGTGCCAGCAGTGGGGGACTAGCGCGAGAGACCCAGTACTTC CASSGGLARETQYF
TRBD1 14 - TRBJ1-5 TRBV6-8 TGTGCCAGCAGCTCGGACAGGGTAAATCAGCCCCAGCATTTT CASSSDRVNQPQHF
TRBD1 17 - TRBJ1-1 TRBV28 TGTGCCAGCAGTTTATCTGGGACAGGAGAGAGGGTCACTGAAGCTTTCTTT CASSLSGTGERVTEAFF
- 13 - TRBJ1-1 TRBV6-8 TGTGCCAGCAGAAACAGGGTTAACACTGAAGCTTTCTTT CASRNRVNTEAFF
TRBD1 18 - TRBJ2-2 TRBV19 TGTGCCAGTAGTATATGGGGACAGGGGTTTAAGGGCACCGGGGAGCTGTTTTTT CASSIWGQGFKGTGELFF
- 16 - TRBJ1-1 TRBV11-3 TGTGCCAGCAGCTTGTGGAGGGGACCCCCGGGCACTGAAGCTTTCTTT CASSLWRGPPGTEAFF
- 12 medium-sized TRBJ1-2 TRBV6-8 TGTGCCAGCAGCGAGGGGACGGATGGCTACACCTTC CASSEGTDGYTF
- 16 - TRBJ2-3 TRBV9 TGTGCCAGCAACGCAAACCGGGCAGGGCCCACAGATACGCAGTATTTT CASNANRAGPTDTQYF
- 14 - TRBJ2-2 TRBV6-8 TGTGCCAGCAGCCCCCTGGGGGAAGCCGGGGAGCTGTTTTTT CASSPLGEAGELFF
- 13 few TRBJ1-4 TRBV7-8 TGTGCCAGCAGGGGGGCGGCTAATGAAAAACTGTTTTTT CASRGAANEKLFF
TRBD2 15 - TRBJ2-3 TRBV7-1 TGTGCCAGTCAACGGGGAGGGGACCGCACAGATACGCAGTATTTT CASQRGGDRTDTQYF
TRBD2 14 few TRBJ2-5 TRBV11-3 TGTGCCAGCAGCAGGAGCGGGGGCCTAGAGACCCAGTACTTC CASSRSGGLETQYF
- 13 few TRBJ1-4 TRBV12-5 TGTGCCAGCAACGGGCCAACTAATGAAAAACTGTTTTTT CASNGPTNEKLFF
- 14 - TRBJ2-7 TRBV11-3 TGTGCCAGCAGCTCCAGGACCCATTCCTACGAGCAGTACTTC CASSSRTHSYEQYF
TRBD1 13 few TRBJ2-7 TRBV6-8 TGTGCCAGCAGCCTTGGGACAGCTCGCGAGCAGTACTTC CASSLGTAREQYF
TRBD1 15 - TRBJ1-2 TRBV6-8 TGTGCCAGCAGTCGAACGACAGGGGATAGCTATGGCTACACCTTC CASSRTTGDSYGYTF
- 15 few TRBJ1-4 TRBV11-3 TGTGCCAGCAGCTTAGAAGGGACTCCTAATGAAAAACTGTTTTTT CASSLEGTPNEKLFF
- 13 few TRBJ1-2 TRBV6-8 TGTGCCAGCAGTCCGGGAAAGAACTATGGCTACACCTTC CASSPGKNYGYTF
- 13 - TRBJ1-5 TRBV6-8 TGTGCCAGCATGGTACAGCACAATCAGCCCCAGCATTTT CASMVQHNQPQHF
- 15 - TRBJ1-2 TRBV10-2 TGCGCCAGCAGTGAGTCTGCTACAGGGTGGGGTGGCTACACCTTC CASSESATGWGGYTF
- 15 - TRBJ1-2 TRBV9 TGTGCCAGCAGCGTAGACGAGGGGGTAACAGGTGGCTACACCTTC CASSVDEGVTGGYTF
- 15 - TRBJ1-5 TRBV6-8 TGTGCCAGCAGTGAGCCAGGGATCAGCAATCAGCCCCAGCATTTT CASSEPGISNQPQHF
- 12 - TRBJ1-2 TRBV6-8 TGTGCCAGCAGTAAGACTCTGGATGGCTACACCTTC CASSKTLDGYTF
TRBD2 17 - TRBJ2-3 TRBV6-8 TGTGCCAGCAGCCCCTACCGGAAGGGACTACAAAGAGATACGCAGTATTTT CASSPYRKGLQRDTQYF
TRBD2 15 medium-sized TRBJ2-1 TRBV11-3 TGTGCCAGCAGCTGGGGGGGGATGTCCTACAATGAGCAGTTCTTC CASSWGGMSYNEQFF
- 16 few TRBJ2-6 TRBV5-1 TGCGCCAGCAGCTTGGAAGGGAACTCTGGGGCCAACGTCCTGACTTTC CASSLEGNSGANVLTF
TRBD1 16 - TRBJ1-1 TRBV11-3 TGTGCCAGCAGTTACAGGGGGAACCTTCGGGACACTGAAGCTTTCTTT CASSYRGNLRDTEAFF
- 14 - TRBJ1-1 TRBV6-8 TGTGCCAGCAGTTACAGGGAAATGAACACTGAAGCTTTCTTT CASSYREMNTEAFF
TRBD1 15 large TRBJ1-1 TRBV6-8 TGTGCCAGCAGTCTGACAGGGTCTGGGAACACTGAAGCTTTCTTT CASSLTGSGNTEAFF
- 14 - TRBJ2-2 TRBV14 TGTGCCAGCAGCCCCTATGGGCCAACCGGGGAGCTGTTTTTT CASSPYGPTGELFF
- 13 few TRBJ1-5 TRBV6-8 TGTGCCAGCAGTTACAATCGAAATCAGCCCCAGCATTTT CASSYNRNQPQHF
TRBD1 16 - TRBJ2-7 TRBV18 TGTGCCAGCTCACCCGGGACAGGGTGGACCTCCTACGAGCAGTACTTC CASSPGTGWTSYEQYF
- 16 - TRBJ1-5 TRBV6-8 TGTGCCAGCAGTTACTCGCGGGGCCTACCCAATCAGCCCCAGCATTTT CASSYSRGLPNQPQHF
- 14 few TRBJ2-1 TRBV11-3 TGTGCCAGCAGCTTAGGGGCTCCCGGGCATGAGCAGTTCTTC CASSLGAPGHEQFF
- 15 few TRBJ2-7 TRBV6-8 TGTGCCAGCAGAAGCGCGGGGGCGAGCTCCTACGAGCAGTACTTC CASRSAGASSYEQYF
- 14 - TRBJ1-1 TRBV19 TGTGCCAGTAGTTCTGGAGCTATGAACACTGAAGCTTTCTTT CASSSGAMNTEAFF
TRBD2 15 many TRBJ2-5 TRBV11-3 TGTGCCAGCAGCCAAAGCGGGGGGGCAAAGGAGACCCAGTACTTC CASSQSGGAKETQYF
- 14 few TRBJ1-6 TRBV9 TGTGCCAGCAGTGTTGAGACAACGAATTCACCCCTCCACTTT CASSVETTNSPLHF
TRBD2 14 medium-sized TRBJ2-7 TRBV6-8 TGTGCCAGCAGTTTCCAGACTAGCGGGGGTTCGCAGTACTTC CASSFQTSGGSQYF